This record looks at one TCR beta chain sequence and its context. Its antigen is undetermined. The data belong to a study of Ad26.COV2.S vaccination and SARS-CoV-2 variants. Study-wide results and limits: Breadth and depth estimates from TCRs may understate total T cell responses. Higher spike-specific TCR breadth was found in vaccine recipients than in placebo recipients. Recipients of vaccine and of placebo showed similar breadth of their non-spike TCR repertoires.

Clones were read by immunoSEQ multiplex PCR, and TCRdb kept only the in-frame ones, dropping some. The table shows hundreds of thousands of clones, with 92% occurring only once. This receptor was taken from a human donor who had recovered from COVID-19. The sample here was peripheral blood, taken after recovery from COVID-19.

CDR3 protein: CASSEHSAHYEQYF. CDR3 sequence (DNA): TGTGCCAGCAGTGAACATTCAGCCCACTACGAGCAGTACTTC. The rearrangement joins TRBV6-1 to TRBJ2-7; no reliable D call. Germline V gene lookup returns CDR1 MNHNS and CDR2 SASEGT. The V and J ends lost 2 bases and 3 bases respectively, with 11 bases between them. This CDR3 has 14 residues.